This T cell receptor (beta chain) originates from a study of blood T cell repertoires in COVID-19. Background on the study: Whether acute or convalescent, the COVID-19 samples came from the United States, Italy and Spain. In each case, the material was cDNA or gDNA derived from T cells, B-cell-depleted T cells, or PBMCs.

Per the authors' pipeline: Amplification of reference gene primers was used by the study to estimate nucleated cell counts. Generated by immunoSEQ multiplex PCR, the TCRdb table keeps only in-frame clones and is missing some. Clone size and the V and J calls come from that table; the DNA yielded D and trimming. The table records around 250,000 clones, 65% to 85% of them present only once. V shed 2 bases and J shed 2 bases, with 13 bases lying between them. Germline V lookup: CDR1 GTSNPN, CDR2 SVGIG (reference sequence). This CDR3 comprises 15 residues. The chain has TRBV30 and TRBJ1-5; D not certain. Input material: peripheral blood. This clonotype was obtained from a man aged 50-59 years with active or convalescent COVID-19. In DNA form, the CDR3 reads TGTGCCTGGAGTACGGGTCGAACGGGCAATCAGCCCCAGCATTTT. This sequence encodes CAWSTGRTGNQPQHF.